This T cell receptor beta chain was recorded in a study of cytomegalovirus exposure and HLA in healthy donors. At the level of the study: Findings of an earlier analysis included 110 million or so unique TCR beta sequences from 170 million or so T cells.

Trimming removed 6 bases from V and 8 bases from J; junction bases left unmatched: 8. CDR1 SQVTM and CDR2 ANQGSEA come from the germline V gene. The length of the CDR3 is 13 residues. PCR involved 60 Vbeta and 13 Jbeta primers. Sequenced by immunoSEQ multiplex PCR; TCRdb stores in-frame clones only, minus some. This sample has about 110,000 clones, with roughly 80% found just once. The clonotype originates from a man under 40 in good health and CMV-seropositive. The sample was PBMCs. The chain uses TRBV29-1 and TRBJ1-1, with TRBD1 matching over 11 bases. In DNA form, the CDR3 reads TGCAGCGTCGGACAGGGGGCGCGGTTGGAAGCTTTCTTT. Amino acid sequence: CSVGQGARLEAFF.